The subject of this entry is one T cell receptor beta chain. This clonotype was detected only a few times. It has no known antigen specificity. Base-call qualities are not available, and no considerably larger clone is one nucleotide away. This specimen comes from a study of T cell repertoires in cytomegalovirus infection (dated by TCRdb to the late 2010s). Broadly, across the study: Donor HLA type was relevant to the analysis, because carriage of CMV infection together with the matching HLA type was indicated by public TCR beta signatures. Overall study outcomes, separate from this receptor: The ex vivo response was dominated by HLA-C-restricted CMV-specific TCR beta clonotypes, which also provided the single most frequent clonotype in two of eight donors. Cumulative frequency of public TCR beta family members discriminated carriers of CMV infection plus the relevant HLA type in this cohort and an independent roughly 350-donor cohort.

Instrument used: Illumina HiSeq 1500. The raw public reads went through TCRdb reprocessing: fastp at Q25, MiXCR clone calling, in-frame beta chains kept. Every distinct CDR3 protein forms one entry, paired with its most common genes and DNA. A total of 560,000 or so distinct CDR3 sequences appear in this sample, more than 15% of them only once. The ten top clones hold 20% to 30% of the sample. Looking up the germline V gene yields CDR1 SGHVS and CDR2 FNYEAQ. The trim is 6 bases for V and 3 bases for J, with a gap of 20 bases between the germline ends. The CDR3 covers 16 residues, taking in both the cysteine and the phenylalanine. CDR3 DNA only is kept here, 48 bases in frame from base 1.

The sequence came from a human donor in good health (CMV status not recorded). Some clones in this sample may be carry-over from other donors' samples. The rearranged segments are TRBV7-6 and TRBJ1-1, and TRBD1 may be the D gene, going by 6 matching bases. The sequenced sample was CD8+ T cells from PBMCs. CDR3 reads: CASREPRGAEYTEAFF. The sequence in DNA is TGTGCCAGCAGGGAGCCTAGGGGGGCAGAGTACACTGAAGCTTTCTTT.